Here is one T cell receptor (beta chain) with its context. The antigen remains undetermined. The CDR3 extends over 12 amino acids. Looked up from germline, CDR1 is MGHDK and CDR2 is SYGVNS. Between the trimmed V and J ends, which lost 2 bases and 7 bases, there was a span of 8 bases. The data stem from a study of identical twins. General study results and limits: Compared with unrelated sharing, twin-shared out-of-frame alpha sequences had more low-probability sequences. Models predicted too little out-of-frame TCR alpha sharing in monozygotic twins. Whereas memory repertoires showed no such difference, abundant cord blood beta clonotypes carried fewer insertions.

TCRdb ran MiXCR on the 5' RACE reads and lists one entry per CDR3 protein. The table shows approximately 490,000 distinct CDR3 sequences, with 20% to 25% occurring only once. The sample also formed part of further work on yellow fever vaccine responses in identical twins.

V and J are TRBV25-1 and TRBJ1-2, with D hard to call. Sequencing was performed on CD4+ T cells sorted from blood. This receptor was taken from a woman in her late teens or twenties in good health. This CDR3 reads CASSENDGGYTF. CDR3 in DNA: TGTGCCAGCAGTGAAAATGACGGTGGCTACACCTTC.